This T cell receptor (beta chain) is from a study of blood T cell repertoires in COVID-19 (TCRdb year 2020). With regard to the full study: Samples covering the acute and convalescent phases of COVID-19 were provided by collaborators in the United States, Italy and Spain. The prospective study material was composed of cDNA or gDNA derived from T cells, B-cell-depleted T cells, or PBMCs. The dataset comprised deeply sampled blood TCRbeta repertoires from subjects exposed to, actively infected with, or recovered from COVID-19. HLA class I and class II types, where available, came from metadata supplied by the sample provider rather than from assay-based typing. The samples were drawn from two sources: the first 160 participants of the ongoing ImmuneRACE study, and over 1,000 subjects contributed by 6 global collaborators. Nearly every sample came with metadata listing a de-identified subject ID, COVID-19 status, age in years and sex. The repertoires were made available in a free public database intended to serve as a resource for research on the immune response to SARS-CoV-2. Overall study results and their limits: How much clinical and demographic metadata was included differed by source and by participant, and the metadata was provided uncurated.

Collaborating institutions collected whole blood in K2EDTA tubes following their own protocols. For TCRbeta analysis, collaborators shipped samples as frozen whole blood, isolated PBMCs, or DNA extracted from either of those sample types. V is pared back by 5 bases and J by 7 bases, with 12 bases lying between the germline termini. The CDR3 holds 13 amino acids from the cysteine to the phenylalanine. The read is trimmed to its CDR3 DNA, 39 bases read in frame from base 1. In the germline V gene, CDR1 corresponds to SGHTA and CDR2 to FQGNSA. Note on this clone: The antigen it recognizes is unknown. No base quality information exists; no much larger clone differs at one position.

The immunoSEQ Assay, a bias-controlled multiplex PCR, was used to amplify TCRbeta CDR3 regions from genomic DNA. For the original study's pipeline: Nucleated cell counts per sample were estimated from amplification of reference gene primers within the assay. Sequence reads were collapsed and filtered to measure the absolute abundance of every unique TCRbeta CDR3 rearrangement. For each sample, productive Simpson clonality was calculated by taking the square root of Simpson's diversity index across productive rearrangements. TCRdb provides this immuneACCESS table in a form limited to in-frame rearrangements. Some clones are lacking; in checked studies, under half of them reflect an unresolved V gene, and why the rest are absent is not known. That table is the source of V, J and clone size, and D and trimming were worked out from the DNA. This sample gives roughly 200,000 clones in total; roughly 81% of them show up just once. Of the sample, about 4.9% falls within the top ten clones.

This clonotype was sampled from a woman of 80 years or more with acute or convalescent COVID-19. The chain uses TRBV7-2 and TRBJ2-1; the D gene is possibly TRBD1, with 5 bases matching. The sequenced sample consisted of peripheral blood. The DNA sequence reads TGTGCCAGCAGCCCCCGACAGAAGAATGAGCAGTTCTTC. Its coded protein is CASSPRQKNEQFF.